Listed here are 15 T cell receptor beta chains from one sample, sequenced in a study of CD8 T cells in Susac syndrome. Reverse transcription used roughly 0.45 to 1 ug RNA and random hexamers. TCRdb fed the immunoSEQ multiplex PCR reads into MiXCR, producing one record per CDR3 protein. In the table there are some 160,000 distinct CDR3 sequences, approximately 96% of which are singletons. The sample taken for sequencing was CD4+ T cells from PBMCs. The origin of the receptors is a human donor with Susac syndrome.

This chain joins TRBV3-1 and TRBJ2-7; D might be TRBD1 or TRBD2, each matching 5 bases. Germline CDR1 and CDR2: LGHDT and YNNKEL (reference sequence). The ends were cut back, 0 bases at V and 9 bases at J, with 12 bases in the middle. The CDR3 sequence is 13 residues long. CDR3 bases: TGTGCCAGCAGCCAAGATGAAGCAGGGACGCAGTACTTC. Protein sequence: CASSQDEAGTQYF.

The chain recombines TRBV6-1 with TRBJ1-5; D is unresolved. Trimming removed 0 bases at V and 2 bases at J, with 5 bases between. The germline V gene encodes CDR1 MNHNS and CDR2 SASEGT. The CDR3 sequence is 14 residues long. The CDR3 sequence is CASSEAGGNQPQHF. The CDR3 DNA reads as TGTGCCAGCAGTGAAGCTGGTGGCAATCAGCCCCAGCATTTT.

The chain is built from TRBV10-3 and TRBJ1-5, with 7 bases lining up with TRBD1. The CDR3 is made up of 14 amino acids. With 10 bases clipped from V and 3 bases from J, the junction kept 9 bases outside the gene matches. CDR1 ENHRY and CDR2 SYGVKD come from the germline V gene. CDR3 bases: TGTGCCACCACTGTACAGGGGAACAATCAGCCCCAGCATTTT. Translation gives CATTVQGNNQPQHF.

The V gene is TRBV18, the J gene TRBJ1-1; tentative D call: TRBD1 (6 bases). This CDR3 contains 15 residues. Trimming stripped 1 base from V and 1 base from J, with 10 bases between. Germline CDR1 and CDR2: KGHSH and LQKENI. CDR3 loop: CASSPLTGANTEAFF. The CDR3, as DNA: TGTGCCAGCTCACCACTTACGGGGGCGAACACTGAAGCTTTCTTT.

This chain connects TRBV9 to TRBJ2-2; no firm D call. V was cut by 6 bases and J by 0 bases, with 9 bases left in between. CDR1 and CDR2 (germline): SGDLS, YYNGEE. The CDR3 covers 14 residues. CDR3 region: CASTPTANTGELFF. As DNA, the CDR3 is TGTGCCAGCACCCCCACCGCGAACACCGGGGAGCTGTTTTTT.

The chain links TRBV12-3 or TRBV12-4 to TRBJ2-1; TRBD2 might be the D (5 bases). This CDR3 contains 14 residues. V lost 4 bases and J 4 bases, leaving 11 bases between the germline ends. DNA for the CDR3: TGTGCCAGCAGTTCTCGAGCGGCTTACAATGAGCAGTTCTTC. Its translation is CASSSRAAYNEQFF.

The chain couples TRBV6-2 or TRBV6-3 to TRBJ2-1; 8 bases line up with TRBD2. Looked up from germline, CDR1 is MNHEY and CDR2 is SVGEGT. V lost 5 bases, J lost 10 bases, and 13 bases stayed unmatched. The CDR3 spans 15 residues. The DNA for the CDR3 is TGTGCCAGCAGTCCCCTTAGCGGGGCCCAGGGAGAGCAGTTCTTC. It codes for CASSPLSGAQGEQFF.

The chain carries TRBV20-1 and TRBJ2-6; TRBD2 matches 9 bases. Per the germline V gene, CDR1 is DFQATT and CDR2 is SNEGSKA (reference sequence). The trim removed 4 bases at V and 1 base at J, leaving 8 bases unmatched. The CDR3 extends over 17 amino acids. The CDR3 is CSAIVAGEGSGANVLTF. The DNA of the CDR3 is TGCAGTGCTATCGTAGCGGGGGAGGGGTCTGGGGCCAACGTCCTGACTTTC.

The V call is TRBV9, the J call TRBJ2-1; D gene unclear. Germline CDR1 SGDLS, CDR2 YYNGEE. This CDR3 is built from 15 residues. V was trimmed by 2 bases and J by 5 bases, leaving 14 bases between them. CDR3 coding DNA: TGTGCCAGCAGCGTGAGTCCAGCACGAGACAATGAGCAGTTCTTC. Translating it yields CASSVSPARDNEQFF.

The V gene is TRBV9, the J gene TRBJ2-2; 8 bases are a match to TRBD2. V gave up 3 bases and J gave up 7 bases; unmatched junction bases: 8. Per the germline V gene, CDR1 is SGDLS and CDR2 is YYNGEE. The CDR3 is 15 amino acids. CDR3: CASSGQAGGYGELFF. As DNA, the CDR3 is TGTGCCAGCAGCGGACAGGCGGGAGGATACGGGGAGCTGTTTTTT.

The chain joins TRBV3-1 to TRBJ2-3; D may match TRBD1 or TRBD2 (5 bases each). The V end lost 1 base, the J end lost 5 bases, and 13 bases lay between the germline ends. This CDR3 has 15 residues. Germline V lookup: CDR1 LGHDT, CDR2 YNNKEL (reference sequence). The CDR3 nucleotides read TGTGCCAGCAGCCAAGCGGGGCCCCGGGGAGATACGCAGTATTTT. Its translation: CASSQAGPRGDTQYF.

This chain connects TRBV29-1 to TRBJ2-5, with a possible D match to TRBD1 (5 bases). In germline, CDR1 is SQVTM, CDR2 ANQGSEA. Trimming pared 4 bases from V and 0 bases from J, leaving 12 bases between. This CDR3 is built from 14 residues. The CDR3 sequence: CSVGGSVYQETQYF. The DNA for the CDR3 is TGCAGCGTTGGGGGCTCAGTGTACCAAGAGACCCAGTACTTC.

This chain's CDR3 is CATSDNGGYTF. CDR3 nucleotides: TGTGCCACCAGTGATAACGGTGGCTACACCTTC. The genes are TRBV24-1 and TRBJ1-2; D unclear. In germline, CDR1 is KGHDR, CDR2 SFDVKD. The CDR3 is 11 amino acids. The V and J ends lost 3 bases and 7 bases respectively, with 5 bases between them.

CDR3 DNA sequence: TGTGCCAGCACCCCCAGCGAGGGGGGACCCTCCTACGAGCAGTACTTC. Residues: CASTPSEGGPSYEQYF. The V gene is TRBV6-1, the J gene TRBJ2-7; possibly TRBD1 or TRBD2 for D (6 bases each). V lost 7 bases and J lost 0, with 19 bases in between. The CDR3 extends over 16 amino acids. Germline CDR1 and CDR2: MNHNS and SASEGT.

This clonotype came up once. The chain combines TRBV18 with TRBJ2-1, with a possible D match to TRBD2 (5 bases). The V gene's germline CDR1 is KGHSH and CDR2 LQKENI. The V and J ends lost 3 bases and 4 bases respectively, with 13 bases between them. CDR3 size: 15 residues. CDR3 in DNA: TGTGCCAGCTCACCTGGGGAGCAGGTGTACAATGAGCAGTTCTTC. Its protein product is CASSPGEQVYNEQFF.